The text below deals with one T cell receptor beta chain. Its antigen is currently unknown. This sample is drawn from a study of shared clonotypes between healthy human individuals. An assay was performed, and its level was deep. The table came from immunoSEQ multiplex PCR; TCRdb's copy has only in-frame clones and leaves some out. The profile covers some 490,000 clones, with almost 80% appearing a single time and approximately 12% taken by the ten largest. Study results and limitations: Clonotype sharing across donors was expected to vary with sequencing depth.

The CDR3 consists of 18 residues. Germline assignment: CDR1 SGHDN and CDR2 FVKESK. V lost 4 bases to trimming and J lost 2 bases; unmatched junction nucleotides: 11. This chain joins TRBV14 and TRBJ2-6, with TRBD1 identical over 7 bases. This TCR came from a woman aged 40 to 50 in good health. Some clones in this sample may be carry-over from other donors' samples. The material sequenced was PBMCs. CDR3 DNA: TGTGCCAGCAGCCTCCGCCCCGGGCAGGGGGCTGGGGCCAACGTCCTGACTTTC. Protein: CASSLRPGQGAGANVLTF. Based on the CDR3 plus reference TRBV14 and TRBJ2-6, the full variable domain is EAGVTQFPSHSVIEKGQTVTLRCDPISGHDNLYWYRRVMGKEIKFLLHFVKESKQDESGMPNNRFLAERTGGTYSTLKVQPAELEDSGVYFCASSLRPGQGAGANVLTFGAGSRLTVL.